This TCR beta chain originates from a study of blood T cell repertoires in COVID-19. Study-level information: Samples came from the United States, Italy and Spain, spanning acute and convalescent COVID-19. T cells, B-cell-depleted T cells, or PBMCs provided the cDNA or gDNA that served as material.

Here immunoSEQ multiplex PCR was the method, and the copy in TCRdb shows in-frame clones only, minus some. The sample records about 520,000 clones, 80% to 90% being singletons. V was shortened by 9 bases and J by 13 bases, with 18 bases between the two germline ends. CDR1 and CDR2 (germline): WNHNN, SYGVQD (reference sequence). CDR3 size: 11 residues. Sequenced sample: peripheral blood. The chain uses TRBV10-1 and TRBJ2-5; tentative D call: TRBD2 (6 bases). This receptor was identified in a human donor in a cohort sampled during active COVID-19. CDR3 nucleotide sequence: TGCGCCAGAGGTGAGGGAGGATCTCCGTACTTC. This translates into CARGEGGSPYF.